This T cell receptor (beta chain) was recovered during a study of blood T cell repertoires in COVID-19. The CDR3 sequence is 13 residues long. Trimming took off 1 base at V and 6 bases at J, with 9 bases between the two ends. Germline lookup yields CDR1 LGHDT and CDR2 YNNKEL (reference sequence). Seattle patients were enrolled while actively infected and followed longitudinally. The authors' processing: Reference gene primers were amplified, and this amplification served to estimate nucleated cell counts. Generated by immunoSEQ multiplex PCR, the TCRdb table keeps only in-frame clones and is missing some. That table furnishes V, J and clone size, whereas the DNA furnished D and trimming. Here the sample spans fewer than 250,000 clones, 86% being singletons.

The sequence was obtained from a woman aged 80 or older with COVID-19, enrolled during active disease. The specimen was peripheral blood. V is TRBV3-1 (or the pseudogene TRBV3-2) and J is TRBJ1-1; D might be TRBD1 (5 bases). CDR3 DNA sequence: TGTGCCAGCAGCCAAGTGGGGGGGGCTGAAGCTTTCTTT. Translation: CASSQVGGAEAFF.